This T cell receptor (beta chain) was sequenced for a study of cytomegalovirus exposure and HLA in healthy donors. The study's findings and limits: Researchers had no immune exposure information except CMV serostatus available. Differences between HLA loci emerged in a later analysis of TCR association rates, with DRB1 most and HLA-C fewest.

About this clone itself: Its target is unknown.

At the time of sampling, donors were nominally healthy, though unrecorded immune exposures were likely. The V gene's germline CDR1 is MNHEY and CDR2 SMNVEV (reference sequence). The CDR3 extends over 13 amino acids. The ends were cut back, 3 bases at V and 10 bases at J, with 13 bases in the middle. 13 Jbeta primers and 60 Vbeta primers were used for the PCR. Profiling relied on immunoSEQ multiplex PCR, and the TCRdb table lists in-frame clones only, not all of them. The repertoire holds just under 250,000 clones, with about 80% as singletons. The sequence was collected from a woman aged 40 to 50 in good health and CMV-seropositive. This sequence joins TRBV27 and TRBJ2-1; D is perhaps TRBD2 (5 bases). Sequencing used PBMCs. CDR3 sequence: CASSFPSGEEQFF. The CDR3 nucleotides read TGTGCCAGCAGTTTCCCGTCTGGGGAGGAGCAGTTCTTC.